This T cell receptor beta chain was retrieved from a study of shared clonotypes between healthy human individuals. Germline V gives CDR1 SGHRS, CDR2 YFSETQ. V dropped 4 bases and J dropped 4; count of bases not matched to a gene: 7. The CDR3 length is 15 residues. Clones were sequenced by immunoSEQ multiplex PCR, and TCRdb holds only the in-frame ones, with some missing. The repertoire has about 490,000 clones, around 80% of them found once; the top ten carry about 12%. The clonotype originates from a woman aged 40-49 years in good health. Some clones in this sample may be carry-over from other donors' samples. Sequencing used PBMCs. The rearrangement links TRBV5-1 to TRBJ2-2, with 7 nucleotides matching TRBD1. As DNA, the CDR3 is TGCGCCAGCAGCCGCCGGGACAGAGTCACCGGGGAGCTGTTTTTT. This gives the protein CASSRRDRVTGELFF.